The 31 T cell receptor beta chains listed next were all sequenced from one sample in a study of cytomegalovirus exposure and HLA in healthy donors. The PCR used 60 Vbeta and 13 Jbeta primers. The assay was immunoSEQ multiplex PCR, and TCRdb's table has in-frame clones only and misses some. The sample has approximately 150,000 clones, roughly 78% seen once; the top ten hold about 2.9%. The sequenced sample consisted of PBMCs. These receptors were obtained from a female donor in good health and CMV-seronegative.

This clone has a handful of counts. This chain connects TRBV7-8 to TRBJ1-5, with unresolved D. V shed 1 base and J shed 1 base, with 8 bases lying between them. Looked up from germline, CDR1 is SGHVS and CDR2 is FQNEAQ. The CDR3 runs 15 residues. CDR3 loop: CASSLGRLSNQPQHF. The CDR3 nucleotides are TGTGCCAGCAGCTTAGGGCGGCTCAGCAATCAGCCCCAGCATTTT. The full variable domain, its missing parts supplied by reference TRBV7-8 and TRBJ1-5, is GAGVSQSPRYKVAKRGQDVALRCDPISGHVSLFWYQQALGQGPEFLTYFQNEAQLDKSGLPSDRFFAERPEGSVSTLKIQRTQQEDSAVYLCASSLGRLSNQPQHFGDGTRLSIL.

The chain joins TRBV7-9 to TRBJ2-7, with D tentatively TRBD1 (5 bases). Germline CDR1 reads SEHNR; CDR2 reads FQNEAQ (reference sequence). This CDR3 has 15 residues. V gave up 5 bases and J gave up 9 bases, with 23 bases separating them. For the CDR3, the DNA is TGTGCCAGCAGCCCAACGGACAATCCCCGAGGTGGGCAGTACTTC. Translated, it gives CASSPTDNPRGGQYF.

The sample holds a few counts of this clone. V and J are TRBV25-1 and TRBJ2-1; unclear D gene. The CDR3 runs 15 residues. In germline, CDR1 is MGHDK, CDR2 SYGVNS. The V end lost 7 bases, the J end lost 2 bases, and 15 bases lay between the germline ends. The CDR3 reads CASKNRDSPYNEQFF. CDR3 DNA sequence: TGTGCCAGCAAAAATCGCGATTCACCCTACAATGAGCAGTTCTTC.

The CDR3, as DNA: TGTGCCAGCAGCTTAGTGTTGGGGGCCCTGAACACTGAAGCTTTCTTT. Its protein product is CASSLVLGALNTEAFF. The genes are TRBV7-2 and TRBJ1-1; TRBD1 is a possible D gene (6 bases). CDR1 is SGHTA and CDR2 is FQGNSA in the germline V gene. The CDR3 sequence is 16 residues long. The V end was cut by 1 base, the J end by 0 bases, with 12 bases between.

The V gene is TRBV5-8, the J gene TRBJ2-3; 8 bases line up with TRBD2. Looked up from germline, CDR1 is SGHTS and CDR2 is YDEGEE. V was pared by 1 base and J by 3 bases, with 4 bases of the junction left unmatched. This CDR3 is built from 15 residues. The CDR3 spells CASSLKAGVTDTQYF. The CDR3 nucleotides are TGTGCCAGCAGCTTGAAAGCGGGGGTAACAGATACGCAGTATTTT.

The rearrangement joins TRBV30 to TRBJ1-2, with D possibly being TRBD1 (6 bases). The V gene's germline CDR1 is GTSNPN and CDR2 SVGIG (reference sequence). V lost 0 bases to trimming and J lost 4 bases, with 27 bases between them. The CDR3 length is 19 residues. The CDR3 bases are TGTGCCTGGAGTGTCGGAATCGAACACCTCCTCCGGGACATCTATGGCTACACCTTC. Translated, it gives CAWSVGIEHLLRDIYGYTF.

The chain combines TRBV7-8 with TRBJ1-3, with unresolved D. The CDR3 extends over 15 amino acids. V lost 4 bases and J lost 5, with 15 bases in between. CDR1 SGHVS and CDR2 FQNEAQ come from the germline V gene. The CDR3 reads CASSSDSFARNTIYF. CDR3 sequence (DNA): TGTGCCAGCAGCTCCGATTCTTTCGCGAGAAACACCATATATTTT.

The chain links TRBV7-2 to TRBJ1-2, with 8 bases fitting TRBD1. The CDR3 runs to 14 residues. Trimming removed 4 bases from V and 7 bases from J; junction bases left unmatched: 8. Looked up from germline, CDR1 is SGHTA and CDR2 is FQGNSA. This CDR3 reads CASSSFAGGLGYTF. In DNA, the CDR3 is TGTGCCAGCAGCTCTTTCGCAGGGGGCCTTGGCTACACCTTC. The full variable domain, with the rest looked up from reference TRBV7-2 and TRBJ1-2, is GAGVSQSPSNKVTEKGKDVELRCDPISGHTALYWYRQSLGQGLEFLIYFQGNSAPDKSGLPSDRFSAERTGGSVSTLTIQRTQQEDSAVYLCASSSFAGGLGYTFGSGTRLTVV.

The V and J genes are TRBV29-1 and TRBJ1-2, with 7 bases lining up with TRBD1. With 5 bases clipped from V and 7 bases from J, the junction kept 22 bases outside the gene matches. CDR3 length equals 17 residues. Per the germline V gene, CDR1 is SQVTM and CDR2 is ANQGSEA. DNA of the CDR3: TGCAGCGTTTTATTTGTCGATAAACCCGACAGGGCGGGTGGCTACACCTTC. Translating it yields CSVLFVDKPDRAGGYTF.

The chain employs TRBV5-4 and TRBJ2-2; 7 bases match TRBD1. CDR3 length: 13 residues. Per the germline V gene, CDR1 is SGHNT and CDR2 is YYREEE (reference sequence). Losses at the gene ends were 5 bases for V and 6 bases for J; bases not matched to a gene: 4. The CDR3 nucleotides read TGTGCCAGCAGTCTGACAGGGTCCGGGGAGCTGTTTTTT. This encodes CASSLTGSGELFF.

This chain connects TRBV6-6 to TRBJ1-1; D gene ambiguous. Deletions cut 7 bases from V and 1 base from J, with 10 bases between. The germline V gene has CDR1 MNHNY and CDR2 SVGAGI (reference sequence). The CDR3 is 13 amino acids. This CDR3 is CASTQARNTEAFF. CDR3 nucleotides: TGTGCCAGCACCCAGGCGCGGAACACTGAAGCTTTCTTT.

The chain employs TRBV14 and TRBJ1-1; D remains unclear. Germline CDR1 reads SGHDN; CDR2 reads FVKESK. V gave up 0 bases and J gave up 0 bases, with 8 bases separating them. The CDR3 length is 15 residues. The CDR3 DNA reads TGTGCCAGCAGCCAAGAAATTGCGGTGAACACTGAAGCTTTCTTT. Translated, it gives CASSQEIAVNTEAFF.

V usage is TRBV27 and J usage is TRBJ2-1; 11 bases align to TRBD2. The CDR3 has 17 residues. The V and J ends lost 6 bases and 4 bases, in that order; junction bases with no gene match: 11. Germline V gives CDR1 MNHEY, CDR2 SMNVEV (reference sequence). In nucleotides, the CDR3 is TGTGCCAGCAGCAGATCTAGCGGGGGGAAAGTTTACAATGAGCAGTTCTTC. As protein: CASSRSSGGKVYNEQFF.

The chain combines TRBV6-1 with TRBJ1-2; D call uncertain. The germline V gene encodes CDR1 MNHNS and CDR2 SASEGT. The CDR3 has 14 residues. Trimming removed 6 bases from V and 2 bases from J, with 13 bases in between. CDR3 sequence (DNA): TGTGCCAGCAGAACAACGGGAGGGAACTATGGCTACACCTTC. It encodes CASRTTGGNYGYTF.

The chain links TRBV14 to TRBJ2-7; no clear D. The V and J ends lost 1 base and 6 bases respectively, with 4 bases between them. The CDR3 is 11 amino acids. CDR1 is SGHDN, CDR2 FVKESK, per germline. CDR3 region: CASSQGPEQYF. CDR3 sequence (DNA): TGTGCCAGCAGCCAAGGGCCCGAGCAGTACTTC.

The chain is built from TRBV7-9 and TRBJ2-1; no definite D call. The V gene lost 5 bases and the J gene lost 13 bases, with 15 bases spanning the gap. Germline V gene data show CDR1 as SEHNR and CDR2 as FQNEAQ (reference sequence). This CDR3 spans 12 amino acids. The chain's CDR3 is CASSLGRYKQFF. The CDR3 DNA reads as TGTGCCAGCAGCCTTGGTCGATACAAACAGTTCTTC.

This clone was observed a handful of times. Distinct nucleotide sequences in the sample also encode this CDR3. The chain uses TRBV19 and TRBJ2-7; D possibly corresponds to TRBD1 (5 bases). The CDR3 length is 13 residues. Germline V gene data show CDR1 as LNHDA and CDR2 as SQIVND (reference sequence). The V end lost 3 bases, the J end lost 4 bases, and 10 bases lay between the germline ends. The CDR3 sequence: CASSIGRAYEQYF. In DNA form, the CDR3 reads TGTGCCAGTAGTATCGGCAGGGCTTACGAGCAGTACTTC. The entire variable domain, with the rest obtained from reference TRBV19 and TRBJ2-7, is as follows: DGGITQSPKYLFRKEGQNVTLSCEQNLNHDAMYWYRQDPGQGLRLIYYSQIVNDFQKGDIAEGYSVSREKKESFPLTVTSAQKNPTAFYLCASSIGRAYEQYFGPGTRLTVT.

The J gene is TRBJ2-1, the V gene TRBV19; 7 bases map to TRBD1. Looked up from germline, CDR1 is LNHDA and CDR2 is SQIVND (reference sequence). V lost 5 bases to trimming and J lost 9 bases; unmatched junction nucleotides: 7. The CDR3 spans 13 residues. CDR3 coding DNA: TGTGCCAGTAGTGCCCAGACAGGGATTGAGCAGTTCTTC. Translation gives CASSAQTGIEQFF.

The genes are TRBV28 and TRBJ2-1; TRBD1 agrees at 8 bases. V shed 3 bases, J shed 13 bases, and the junction held 5 bases outside the gene matches. Per the germline V gene, CDR1 is MDHEN and CDR2 is SYDVKM. This CDR3 region has 12 residues. The chain's CDR3 is CASSLPGTGQFF. The CDR3 DNA follows: TGTGCCAGCAGTTTGCCCGGGACAGGCCAGTTCTTC.

V usage is TRBV5-6 and J usage is TRBJ2-7; D call uncertain. The CDR3 sequence is 16 residues long. Trimming removed 3 bases at V and 3 bases at J, with 19 bases between. The germline gives CDR1 SGHDT, CDR2 YYEEEE. The CDR3, as DNA: TGTGCCAGCAGCTCTGGGCCTCCATTCACACGCTACGAGCAGTACTTC. Translated: CASSSGPPFTRYEQYF.

The chain has TRBV28 and TRBJ1-5, with a weak D call TRBD1 (5 bases). Trimming cost V 1 base and J 3 bases, with 7 bases left between them. The CDR3 is made up of 14 amino acids. Germline CDR1 is MDHEN and CDR2 is SYDVKM. The chain's CDR3 is CASSLSGPNQPQHF. In DNA form, the CDR3 reads TGTGCCAGCAGTTTATCAGGGCCCAATCAGCCCCAGCATTTT.

The chain joins TRBV14 to TRBJ2-1, with TRBD2 matching over 12 bases. The CDR3 loop spans 15 amino acids. Germline V gene sequence: CDR1 SGHDN, CDR2 FVKESK. V trimming: 2 bases; J trimming: 8 bases; junction bases outside the gene matches: 4. In DNA form, the CDR3 reads TGTGCCAGCAGCCAATACCTAGCGGGAGGGGATGAGCAGTTCTTC. Translating gives CASSQYLAGGDEQFF.

The chain combines TRBV29-1 with TRBJ2-7; tentative D call: TRBD2 (6 bases). Germline V gene sequence: CDR1 SQVTM, CDR2 ANQGSEA. CDR3 length equals 17 residues. Trimming left V 4 bases short and J 4 bases short, with 26 bases between. CDR3 in amino acids: CSVGAGLSSGTFYEQYF. The DNA of the CDR3 is TGCAGCGTTGGGGCCGGGCTCAGTAGCGGTACTTTTTACGAGCAGTACTTC.

The chain couples TRBV25-1 to TRBJ1-2, with D unclear. V gave up 6 bases and J gave up 4 bases, with 9 bases separating them. This CDR3 has 12 amino acids. The germline V gene has CDR1 MGHDK and CDR2 SYGVNS. In nucleotides, the CDR3 is TGTGCCAGCAGGGAAGAGGCCTATGGCTACACCTTC. Its translation: CASREEAYGYTF.

V usage is TRBV7-9 and J usage is TRBJ1-5; D is ambiguous. Trimming left V 0 bases short and J 9 bases short, with 9 bases between. The CDR3 length is 13 residues. CDR1 and CDR2 from the germline V gene are SEHNR and FQNEAQ (reference sequence). The CDR3 here is CASSLALSGPQHF. The CDR3 region has the DNA TGTGCCAGCAGCTTAGCTTTGAGCGGGCCCCAGCATTTT.

The rearrangement uses TRBV9 and TRBJ2-1; D unresolved. CDR1 is SGDLS and CDR2 is YYNGEE in the germline V gene. CDR3 size: 14 residues. The V and J ends lost 1 base and 8 bases respectively, with 13 bases between them. The CDR3 sequence: CASSVQASIDEQFF. The CDR3 DNA follows: TGTGCCAGCAGCGTACAAGCTAGTATCGATGAGCAGTTCTTC.

The rearrangement joins TRBV28 to TRBJ1-6; no reliable D call. Trimming shortened V by 7 bases and J by 6 bases, and 16 bases separated the two germline ends. The CDR3 is 15 residues long. Germline assignment: CDR1 MDHEN and CDR2 SYDVKM. The CDR3 DNA follows: TGTGCCAGCACCTACGAGGTGGGAGCTAATTCACCCCTCCACTTT. This gives the protein CASTYEVGANSPLHF.

V usage is TRBV5-1 and J usage is TRBJ1-6, with a tentative D call TRBD1 (6 bases). The CDR3 runs 13 residues. Germline values: CDR1 SGHRS, CDR2 YFSETQ. Trimming took off 4 bases at V and 6 bases at J, with 8 bases between the two ends. DNA of the CDR3: TGCGCCAGCAGCCGGGACATTAATTCACCCCTCCACTTT. This encodes CASSRDINSPLHF.

This clone was recorded once. The chain recombines TRBV2 with TRBJ2-7, with 8 bases that match TRBD2. Germline V gives CDR1 SNHLY, CDR2 FYNNEI. V lost 2 bases, J lost 0 bases, and 0 bases stayed unmatched. The CDR3 spans 14 residues. The CDR3 bases are TGTGCCAGCAGTGAACTAGCGGGCTCCTACGAGCAGTACTTC. Translated: CASSELAGSYEQYF.

V usage is TRBV29-1 and J usage is TRBJ1-1; 7 nucleotides agree with TRBD1. Trimming cost V 6 bases and J 0 bases; bases outside gene matches: 7. This CDR3 has 14 residues. Germline V gene sequence: CDR1 SQVTM, CDR2 ANQGSEA. The CDR3 loop is CSVFGGQVNTEAFF. The CDR3 DNA sequence: TGCAGCGTATTCGGCGGACAGGTGAACACTGAAGCTTTCTTT.

As regards this clone: Different DNA sequences within this sample yield the same CDR3. The V call is TRBV6-5, the J call TRBJ2-1; TRBD2 agrees at 8 bases. J gave up 4 bases and V 2 bases, and 4 bases lay outside the gene matches. Germline lookup yields CDR1 MNHEY and CDR2 SVGAGI. The CDR3 contains 15 residues. The CDR3 sequence is CASSYRGGVYNEQFF. Here the CDR3 DNA reads TGTGCCAGCAGTTACCGGGGGGGGGTGTACAATGAGCAGTTCTTC.